This TCR beta chain was found in a study of cytomegalovirus exposure and HLA in healthy donors. Study results and caveats: Fewer N-insertions than the roughly 630-donor mean were reportedly shown by an Asian-associated ancestry cluster in a later analysis. A later analysis appeared to link common viral pathogens to several of the most significant clusters.

PCR used 60 Vbeta primers and 13 Jbeta primers. The assay was immunoSEQ multiplex PCR, and TCRdb's table has in-frame clones only and misses some. The sample carries around 200,000 clones, 86% recorded once. This CDR3 is 14 amino acids long. Germline CDR1 is SGHRS and CDR2 is YFSETQ. The J segment lost 9 bases and the V segment lost 3 bases, leaving 8 bases of the junction unmatched. To note about this clone: Its cognate antigen is unknown.

Sequences were obtained from PBMCs. The TCR sequence derives from a woman in her 30s in good health and CMV-seronegative. The chain is built from TRBV5-1 and TRBJ2-1; TRBD1 matches 8 bases. The CDR3 DNA reads TGCGCCAGCAGCTCCCCAGAGACAGGGGTTGAGCAGTTCTTC. This codes for CASSSPETGVEQFF.